This entry lists 17 T cell receptor beta chains sequenced from one sample in a study of shared clonotypes between healthy human individuals. Repertoires were generated with immunoSEQ multiplex PCR, while TCRdb's copy carries only in-frame clones and drops some. The data contain 2.3 million or so clones, 85% to 95% of them singletons. Material for sequencing was naive CD4+ T cells from PBMCs. Subset specified: CD45RA+ positively selected. These receptors all stem from a man aged 18-30 years in good health. Some clones in this sample may be carry-over from other donors' samples.

This clone was counted between two and nine times. V is TRBV6-6 and J is TRBJ1-1; TRBD1 matches 7 bases. There are 14 residues in the CDR3. Germline V gene lookup returns CDR1 MNHNY and CDR2 SVGAGI (reference sequence). J lost 1 base, V lost 6 bases, and 5 bases had no gene match. The chain's CDR3 is CASRDGQANTEAFF. The CDR3 nucleotides are TGTGCCAGCAGAGACGGACAGGCGAACACTGAAGCTTTCTTT.

The V and J genes are TRBV18 and TRBJ2-7; TRBD1 agrees at 9 bases. V trimming: 6 bases; J trimming: 4 bases; junction bases outside the gene matches: 10. The CDR3 contains 15 residues. CDR1 and CDR2 from the germline V gene are KGHSH and LQKENI. CDR3: CASSPRGQGLYEQYF. DNA for the CDR3: TGTGCCAGCTCGCCGAGGGGACAGGGCCTTTACGAGCAGTACTTC.

V is TRBV19 and J is TRBJ1-3; D call uncertain. The germline V gene has CDR1 LNHDA and CDR2 SQIVND (reference sequence). The CDR3 runs 15 residues. The V end was cut by 5 bases, the J end by 0 bases, with 11 bases between. The CDR3 loop is CASSFAGISGNTIYF. As DNA, the CDR3 is TGTGCCAGTAGTTTCGCGGGGATCTCTGGAAACACCATATATTTT. Drawing the rest from reference TRBV19 and TRBJ1-3, the complete variable domain is DGGITQSPKYLFRKEGQNVTLSCEQNLNHDAMYWYRQDPGQGLRLIYYSQIVNDFQKGDIAEGYSVSREKKESFPLTVTSAQKNPTAFYLCASSFAGISGNTIYFGEGSWLTVV.

The chain has TRBV28 and TRBJ1-2; D is undetermined. CDR1 and CDR2 (germline): MDHEN, SYDVKM. Trimming cost V 5 bases and J 4 bases, with 8 bases left between them. The CDR3 runs to 12 residues. CDR3 DNA: TGTGCCAGCAGTCCGGTCCTCTATGGCTACACCTTC. It is translated as CASSPVLYGYTF.

The table lists this clone with a few counts. The rearrangement uses TRBV9 and TRBJ1-5; D perhaps matches TRBD1 (5 bases). The CDR3 runs to 15 residues. The germline gives CDR1 SGDLS, CDR2 YYNGEE. Between the trimmed V and J ends, which lost 0 bases and 7 bases, there was a span of 14 bases. The CDR3 bases are TGTGCCAGCAGCGTAGAACAGGCCGGGAGCCAGCCCCAGCATTTT. Translated, it gives CASSVEQAGSQPQHF.

This clone showed up just once. The chain employs TRBV29-1 and TRBJ1-1; D remains unclear. In germline, CDR1 is SQVTM, CDR2 ANQGSEA. The CDR3 has 12 amino acids. With 5 bases removed from V and 1 base from J, the gap between germline ends came to 8 bases. CDR3 sequence reads: CSVRHPNTEAFF. The CDR3 DNA sequence: TGCAGCGTTCGACACCCGAACACTGAAGCTTTCTTT.

The chain couples TRBV28 to TRBJ2-1; D not resolved. CDR1 and CDR2 from the germline V gene are MDHEN and SYDVKM. The CDR3 loop spans 14 amino acids. V dropped 3 bases and J dropped 3 bases, with 9 bases sitting between them. Written as DNA, the CDR3 is TGTGCCAGCAGTTTGAGTCCTAGCTACAATGAGCAGTTCTTC. It encodes CASSLSPSYNEQFF.

This clone was counted a few times. Other nucleotide sequences in the sample specify the same CDR3. The chain is built from TRBV30 and TRBJ1-5; D may be TRBD1 (5 bases). The germline V and J ends were trimmed by 0 bases and 2 bases, with 5 bases remaining between them. The CDR3 covers 13 residues. The germline gives CDR1 GTSNPN, CDR2 SVGIG (reference sequence). CDR3 in DNA: TGTGCCTGGAGTGTAGGGGGCAATCAGCCCCAGCATTTT. Its translation is CAWSVGGNQPQHF.

The chain links TRBV11-1 to TRBJ1-1, with a tentative D call TRBD1 (6 bases). The V and J ends lost 2 bases and 5 bases respectively, with 12 bases between them. The CDR3 sequence is 14 residues long. CDR1 is SGHAT and CDR2 is FQDESV in the germline V gene (reference sequence). CDR3 nucleotide sequence: TGTGCCAGCAGCTTAAGGGGGAGCGGGACTGAAGCTTTCTTT. Amino acids: CASSLRGSGTEAFF.

This chain joins TRBV30 and TRBJ1-1; D uncertain. The CDR3 length is 13 residues. Germline V lookup: CDR1 GTSNPN, CDR2 SVGIG (reference sequence). Trimming took off 7 bases at V and 1 base at J, with 13 bases between the two ends. This CDR3 is CASEIIGNTEAFF. The CDR3 nucleotides are TGTGCCTCAGAGATAATAGGGAACACTGAAGCTTTCTTT. Filled out from reference TRBV30 and TRBJ1-1, the complete variable domain reads SQTIHQWPATLVQPVGSPLSLECTVEGTSNPNLYWYRQAAGRGLQLLFYSVGIGQISSEVPQNLSASRPQDRQFILSSKKLLLSDSGFYLCASEIIGNTEAFFGQGTRLTVV.

The V and J genes are TRBV29-1 and TRBJ2-1; D gene ambiguous. The germline V gene encodes CDR1 SQVTM and CDR2 ANQGSEA. The V end lost 6 bases, the J end lost 2 bases, and 14 bases lay between the germline ends. This CDR3 contains 14 residues. The CDR3 spells CSVPPPDAYNEQFF. In DNA, the CDR3 is TGCAGCGTCCCCCCCCCAGACGCCTACAATGAGCAGTTCTTC.

The chain couples TRBV27 to TRBJ1-4; D is possibly TRBD1 (5 bases). Germline V gives CDR1 MNHEY, CDR2 SMNVEV (reference sequence). Trimming removed 8 bases at V and 4 bases at J, with 11 bases between. The CDR3 extends over 13 amino acids. The CDR3 is CASRQHNNEKLFF. The DNA for the CDR3 is TGTGCCAGCCGACAGCATAATAATGAAAAACTGTTTTTT. The full variable domain, its missing parts supplied by reference TRBV27 and TRBJ1-4, is EAQVTQNPRYLITVTGKKLTVTCSQNMNHEYMSWYRQDPGLGLRQIYYSMNVEVTDKGDVPEGYKVSRKEKRNFPLILESPSPNQTSLYFCASRQHNNEKLFFGSGTQLSVL.

The chain employs TRBV28 and TRBJ2-1, with 9 bases aligning to TRBD2. This CDR3 has 14 amino acids. The germline CDR1 and CDR2 sequences are MDHEN and SYDVKM. Trimming at V came to 7 bases and at J to 2 bases, leaving 3 bases not matched to a gene. The CDR3 coding sequence is TGTGCCAGCAACCTAGCGGGGACCTACAATGAGCAGTTCTTC. Amino acid sequence: CASNLAGTYNEQFF.

Notes on this clone: Other DNA variants within this sample encode the same CDR3. The genes are TRBV4-3 and TRBJ2-7; 10 bases match TRBD2. The CDR3 contains 14 residues. Germline V lookup: CDR1 LGHNA, CDR2 YSLEER. V dropped 1 base and J dropped 4; count of bases not matched to a gene: 1. The CDR3: CASSQGSGRYEQYF. Written as DNA, the CDR3 is TGCGCCAGCAGCCAAGGTAGCGGGAGGTACGAGCAGTACTTC.

The V and J genes are TRBV4-1 and TRBJ2-1, with 8 positions matching TRBD1. Trimming took 8 bases from V and 4 from J; bases not matched to a gene: 7. The CDR3 is 14 amino acids. The V gene's germline CDR1 is MGHRA and CDR2 YSYEKL. This CDR3 reads CASRGQGLYNEQFF. CDR3 DNA sequence: TGCGCCAGCCGCGGACAGGGCCTATACAATGAGCAGTTCTTC.

The chain couples TRBV12-1 to TRBJ1-2; the D call in the table, TRBD1, was not verified against the DNA. TRBV12-1 is labeled a pseudogene. The CDR3 extends over 14 amino acids. This chain's CDR3 is CASSHRDSYYGYTF. CDR3 DNA sequence: TGTGCCAGCAGCCACCGGGACAGTTATTATGGCTACACCTTC.

This clone was seen a few times. The gene calls are TRBV15 and TRBJ2-7, with 7 bases lining up with TRBD1. The CDR3 has 13 residues. V trimming: 1 base; J trimming: 4 bases; junction bases outside the gene matches: 1. Looked up from germline, CDR1 is LNHNV and CDR2 is YYDKDF (reference sequence). The CDR3 sequence: CATSRGDRYEQYF. CDR3 nucleotides: TGTGCCACCAGCAGAGGGGACAGATACGAGCAGTACTTC. Full variable domain (outside the CDR3, taken from reference TRBV15 and TRBJ2-7): DAMVIQNPRYQVTQFGKPVTLSCSQTLNHNVMYWYQQKSSQAPKLLFHYYDKDFNNEADTPDNFQSRRPNTSFCFLDIRSPGLGDTAMYLCATSRGDRYEQYFGPGTRLTVT.